These T cell receptor beta chains were read from a single sample in a study of blood T cell repertoires in COVID-19. Profiled with immunoSEQ multiplex PCR; TCRdb holds only in-frame clones, not every one. Of tens of thousands of clones detected, roughly 88% appear once; the ten largest clones hold approximately 2.4%. Sequenced material: peripheral blood. The receptors here all came from a man older than 75 with active or convalescent COVID-19. Both conserved end residues are part of each CDR3. Fields, in order: D gene, CDR3 length, V gene, clone size, J gene, CDR3 DNA, CDR3 protein. A D gene is named only where the DNA matches it firmly. Clone size is stated in some rows and not others, as once, few, many or a class when expanded.

D gene: .; CDR3 length: 14; V gene: TRBV19; clone size: .; J gene: TRBJ1-5; CDR3 DNA: TGTGCCAGTAGTATAGGGCGGGTTGGCCAGCCCCAGCATTTT; CDR3 protein: CASSIGRVGQPQHF
D gene: TRBD2; CDR3 length: 15; V gene: TRBV25-1; clone size: .; J gene: TRBJ2-7; CDR3 DNA: TGTGCCAGCAGTGCCCCCGGGGGACTACGATACGAGCAGTACTTC; CDR3 protein: CASSAPGGLRYEQYF
D gene: .; CDR3 length: 14; V gene: TRBV4-1; clone size: .; J gene: TRBJ1-5; CDR3 DNA: TGCGCCAGCAGCCTTCTACCCGGAGGGGAGGCCCAGCATTTT; CDR3 protein: CASSLLPGGEAQHF
D gene: .; CDR3 length: 12; V gene: TRBV19; clone size: .; J gene: TRBJ1-1; CDR3 DNA: TGTGCCAGTACTGGGGGCGGCACTGAAGCTTTCTTT; CDR3 protein: CASTGGGTEAFF
D gene: TRBD1; CDR3 length: 15; V gene: TRBV19; clone size: few; J gene: TRBJ1-4; CDR3 DNA: TGTGCCAGTAGTACAGGGGGCGGCACTAATGAAAAACTGTTTTTT; CDR3 protein: CASSTGGGTNEKLFF
D gene: .; CDR3 length: 15; V gene: TRBV9; clone size: .; J gene: TRBJ2-1; CDR3 DNA: TGTGCCAGCAGCGCGAGCGTAAGCTCCTACAATGAGCAGTTCTTC; CDR3 protein: CASSASVSSYNEQFF
D gene: .; CDR3 length: 15; V gene: TRBV7-8; clone size: .; J gene: TRBJ1-2; CDR3 DNA: TGTGCCAGCAGCTTAGGCGTCTCCTTCGGCTATGGCTACACCTTC; CDR3 protein: CASSLGVSFGYGYTF
D gene: .; CDR3 length: 13; V gene: TRBV28; clone size: once; J gene: TRBJ2-1; CDR3 DNA: TGTGCCAGCATTACTACCTGGGGCGGTGAGCAGTTCTTC; CDR3 protein: CASITTWGGEQFF
D gene: TRBD1; CDR3 length: 16; V gene: TRBV15; clone size: .; J gene: TRBJ2-5; CDR3 DNA: TGTGCCACCAGCAGACCCGGGACAGGGGGCGTGGAGACCCAGTACTTC; CDR3 protein: CATSRPGTGGVETQYF
D gene: .; CDR3 length: 13; V gene: TRBV11-3; clone size: .; J gene: TRBJ2-5; CDR3 DNA: TGTGCCAGCAGCAGGGGTTCCCAAGAGACCCAGTACTTC; CDR3 protein: CASSRGSQETQYF